This TCR beta chain was captured in a study of Ad26.COV2.S vaccination and SARS-CoV-2 variants. Using immunoSEQ multiplex PCR, the repertoire was profiled, and TCRdb retains in-frame clones only, with some absent. The sample lists fewer than 800,000 clones, 80% to 90% seen once, with approximately 1.5% in the top ten. The CDR3 runs 13 residues. Deletions cut 2 bases from V and 6 bases from J, with 10 bases between. From germline, CDR1 is MNHEY and CDR2 SMNVEV (reference sequence). The sample's treatment: around 19 received Ad26.COV2.S at low or high dose, single or two shots; about five received placebo; per-sample allocation not given. Samples came from day 63 after the first vaccine or placebo injection. The study used a vaccine consisting of an Ad26 vector that expressed Wuhan-strain SARS-CoV-2 spike.

The input for sequencing was peripheral blood, taken in a trial of Ad26.COV2.S vaccine versus placebo. V gene TRBV27 combines with J gene TRBJ1-1; tentatively, D is TRBD1 (5 bases). This sequence was found in a person between 18 and 65 years old who received the Ad26.COV2.S COVID-19 vaccine or a placebo. This CDR3 is CASSLTGVAEAFF. CDR3 coding DNA: TGTGCCAGCAGTTTAACGGGGGTCGCTGAAGCTTTCTTT.